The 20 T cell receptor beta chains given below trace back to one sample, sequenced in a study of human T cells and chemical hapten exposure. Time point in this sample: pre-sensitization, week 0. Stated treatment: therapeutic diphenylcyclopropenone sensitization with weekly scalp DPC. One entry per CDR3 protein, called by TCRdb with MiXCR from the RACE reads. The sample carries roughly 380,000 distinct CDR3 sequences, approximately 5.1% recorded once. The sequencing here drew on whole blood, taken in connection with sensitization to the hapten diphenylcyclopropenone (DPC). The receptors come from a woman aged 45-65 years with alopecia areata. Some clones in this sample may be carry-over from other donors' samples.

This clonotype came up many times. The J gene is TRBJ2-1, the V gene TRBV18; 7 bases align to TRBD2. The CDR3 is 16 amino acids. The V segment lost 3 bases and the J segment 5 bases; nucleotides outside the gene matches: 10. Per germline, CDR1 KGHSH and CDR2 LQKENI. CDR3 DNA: TGTGCCAGCTCACCCCTACTAGCGTACAACAACAATGAGCAGTTCTTC. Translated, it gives CASSPLLAYNNNEQFF.

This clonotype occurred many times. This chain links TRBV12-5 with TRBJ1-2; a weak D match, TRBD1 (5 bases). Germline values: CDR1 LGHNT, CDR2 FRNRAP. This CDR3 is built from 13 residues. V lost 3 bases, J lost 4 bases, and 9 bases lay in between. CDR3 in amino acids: CASGLEGTYGYTF. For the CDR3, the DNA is TGTGCTAGTGGTTTAGAGGGGACCTATGGCTACACCTTC.

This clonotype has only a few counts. The CDR3 DNA reads as TGTGCCAGCAGCCCCCGTTGGGGAGGCACTGAAGCTTTCTTT. The encoded protein is CASSPRWGGTEAFF. The J gene is TRBJ1-1, the V gene TRBV3-1; no firm D call. The CDR3 consists of 14 residues. The germline V gene encodes CDR1 LGHDT and CDR2 YNNKEL (reference sequence). Deletions cut 4 bases from V and 4 bases from J, with 13 bases between.

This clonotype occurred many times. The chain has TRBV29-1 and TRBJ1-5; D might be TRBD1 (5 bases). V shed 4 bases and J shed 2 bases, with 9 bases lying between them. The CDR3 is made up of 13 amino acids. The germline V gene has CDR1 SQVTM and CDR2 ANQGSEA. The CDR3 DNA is TGCAGCGTTGGAGACAGCGGCAATCAGCCCCAGCATTTT. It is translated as CSVGDSGNQPQHF.

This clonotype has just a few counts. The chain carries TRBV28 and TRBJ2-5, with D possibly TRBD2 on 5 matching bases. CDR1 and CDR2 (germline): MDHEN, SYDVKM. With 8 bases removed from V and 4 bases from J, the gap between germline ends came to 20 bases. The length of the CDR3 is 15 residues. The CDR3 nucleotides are TGTGCCAGCGCCGGTCTCGCACGGGAAGTAGAGACCCAGTACTTC. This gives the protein CASAGLAREVETQYF.

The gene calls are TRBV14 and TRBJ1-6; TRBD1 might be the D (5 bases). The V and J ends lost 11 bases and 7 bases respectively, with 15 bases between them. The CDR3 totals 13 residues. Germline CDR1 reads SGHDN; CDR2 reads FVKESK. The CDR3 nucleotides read TGTGCCTCGGGGGGTAAAGACAATTCACCCCTCCACTTT. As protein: CASGGKDNSPLHF.

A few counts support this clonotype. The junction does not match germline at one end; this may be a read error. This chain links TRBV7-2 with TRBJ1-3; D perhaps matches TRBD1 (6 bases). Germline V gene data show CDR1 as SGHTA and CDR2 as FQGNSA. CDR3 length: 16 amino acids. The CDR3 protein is CASTLSGAGLGNTIYF. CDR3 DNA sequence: TGTGCCAGCACCTTATCAGGGGCAGGCCTTGGAAACACCATATATTTT.

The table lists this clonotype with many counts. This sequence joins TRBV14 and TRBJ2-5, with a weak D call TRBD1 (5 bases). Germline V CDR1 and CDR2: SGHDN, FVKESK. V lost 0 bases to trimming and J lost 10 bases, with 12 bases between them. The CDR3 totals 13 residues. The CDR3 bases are TGTGCCAGCAGCCAAGAAAGGACAACCATCCAGTACTTC. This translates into CASSQERTTIQYF.

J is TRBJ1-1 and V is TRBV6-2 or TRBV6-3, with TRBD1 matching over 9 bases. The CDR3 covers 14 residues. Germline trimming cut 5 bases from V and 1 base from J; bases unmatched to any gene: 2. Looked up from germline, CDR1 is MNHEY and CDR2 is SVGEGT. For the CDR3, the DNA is TGTGCCAGCAGTACAGGGGGCTCGAACACTGAAGCTTTCTTT. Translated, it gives CASSTGGSNTEAFF.

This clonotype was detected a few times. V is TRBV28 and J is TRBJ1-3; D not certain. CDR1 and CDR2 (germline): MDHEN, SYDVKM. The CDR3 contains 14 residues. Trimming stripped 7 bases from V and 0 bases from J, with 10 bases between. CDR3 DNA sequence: TGTGCCAGCAAGTCGATTAACTCTGGAAACACCATATATTTT. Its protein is CASKSINSGNTIYF.

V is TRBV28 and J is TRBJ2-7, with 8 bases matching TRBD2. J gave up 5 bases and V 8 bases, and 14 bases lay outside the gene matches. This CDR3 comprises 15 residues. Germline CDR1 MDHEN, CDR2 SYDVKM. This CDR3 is CASRGGAGLVHEQYF. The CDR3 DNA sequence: TGTGCCAGCCGAGGGGGGGCGGGACTAGTACACGAGCAGTACTTC.

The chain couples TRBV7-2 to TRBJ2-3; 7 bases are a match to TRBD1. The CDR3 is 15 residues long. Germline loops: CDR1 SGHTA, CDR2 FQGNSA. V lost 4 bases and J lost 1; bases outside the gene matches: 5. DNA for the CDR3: TGTGCCAGCAGCTCGGGACAGCCGGGCACAGATACGCAGTATTTT. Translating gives CASSSGQPGTDTQYF.

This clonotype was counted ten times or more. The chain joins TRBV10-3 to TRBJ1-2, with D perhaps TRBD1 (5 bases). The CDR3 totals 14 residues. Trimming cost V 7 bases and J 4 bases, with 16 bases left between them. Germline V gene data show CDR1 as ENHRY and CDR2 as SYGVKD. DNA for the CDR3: TGTGCCATCAACCCGGGACCCCCGGCCTATGGCTACACCTTC. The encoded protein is CAINPGPPAYGYTF.

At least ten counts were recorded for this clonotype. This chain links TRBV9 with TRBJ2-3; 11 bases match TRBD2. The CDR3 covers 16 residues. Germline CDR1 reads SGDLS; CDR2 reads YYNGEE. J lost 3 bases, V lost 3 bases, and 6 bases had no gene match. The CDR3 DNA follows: TGTGCCAGCAGCGGGTTGGGGACTAGCGGAACAGATACGCAGTATTTT. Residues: CASSGLGTSGTDTQYF.

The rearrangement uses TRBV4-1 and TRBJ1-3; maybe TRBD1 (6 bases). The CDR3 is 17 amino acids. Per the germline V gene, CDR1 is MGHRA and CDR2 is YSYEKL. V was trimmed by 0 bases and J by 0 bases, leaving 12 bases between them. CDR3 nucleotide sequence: TGCGCCAGCAGCCAAGAAGGGGGTGAAGGCTCTGGAAACACCATATATTTT. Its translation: CASSQEGGEGSGNTIYF.

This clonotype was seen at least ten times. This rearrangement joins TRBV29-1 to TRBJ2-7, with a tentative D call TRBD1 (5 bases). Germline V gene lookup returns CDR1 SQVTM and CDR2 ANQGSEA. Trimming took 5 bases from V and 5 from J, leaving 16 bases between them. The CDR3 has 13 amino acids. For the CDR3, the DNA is TGCAGCGTTCGGGCAGGGTCATCGAACGAGCAGTACTTC. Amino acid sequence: CSVRAGSSNEQYF.

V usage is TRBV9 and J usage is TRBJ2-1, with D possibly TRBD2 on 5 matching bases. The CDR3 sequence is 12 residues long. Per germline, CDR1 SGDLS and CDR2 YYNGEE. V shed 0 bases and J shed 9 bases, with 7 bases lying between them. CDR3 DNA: TGTGCCAGCAGCGTAGATGAGGGTGAGCAGTTCTTC. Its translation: CASSVDEGEQFF.

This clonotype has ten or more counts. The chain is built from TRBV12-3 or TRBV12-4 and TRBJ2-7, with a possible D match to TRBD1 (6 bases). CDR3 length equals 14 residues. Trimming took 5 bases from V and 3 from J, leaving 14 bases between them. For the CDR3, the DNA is TGTGCCAGCAGTCCGTTCCGCAGGGGCTACGAGCAGTACTTC. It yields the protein CASSPFRRGYEQYF.

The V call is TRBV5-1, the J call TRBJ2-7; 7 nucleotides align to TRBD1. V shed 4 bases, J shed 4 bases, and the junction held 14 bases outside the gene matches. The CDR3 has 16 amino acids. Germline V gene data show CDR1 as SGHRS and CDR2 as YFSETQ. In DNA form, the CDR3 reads TGCGCCAGCAGCCCGGAGACAGGGTTGCTTTTTTACGAGCAGTACTTC. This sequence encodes CASSPETGLLFYEQYF.

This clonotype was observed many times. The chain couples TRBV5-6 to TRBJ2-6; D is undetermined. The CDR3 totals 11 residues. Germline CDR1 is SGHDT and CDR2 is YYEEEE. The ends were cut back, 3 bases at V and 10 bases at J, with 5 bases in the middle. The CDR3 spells CASSYGNVLTF. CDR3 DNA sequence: TGTGCCAGCAGCTATGGAAACGTCCTGACTTTC.